These T cell receptor beta chains were read from a single sample in a study of post-analysis software for immune sequencing data. TCRdb itself ran the PCR reads through MiXCR, one entry per CDR3 protein. The data show approximately 160,000 distinct CDR3 sequences, 30% seen once. Sequences were obtained from blood. Receptors were obtained from a girl aged 5-17 years with multiple sclerosis. Each CDR3 is given with its conserved first and last residue.

j_gene | v_gene | CDR3aa
TRBJ2-4 | TRBV5-1 | CATLRGSNIQYF
TRBJ1-4 | TRBV7-9 | CASSPPGGEGEKLFF
TRBJ2-3 | TRBV29-1 | CSVGPSGASTDTQYF
TRBJ2-3 | TRBV11-2 | CASSAISGGWILAGRSTDTQYF
TRBJ1-2 | TRBV6-5 | CASSYSAAVRANGYTF
TRBJ2-5 | TRBV7-9 | CASSLGRLAGDQETQYF
TRBJ2-3 | TRBV11-2 | CASSKTGFLRGRAADTQYF
TRBJ1-1 | TRBV6-6 | CASSYSAGGLNTEAFF
TRBJ2-2 | TRBV12-5 | CASGPWTETNTGELFF
TRBJ1-2 | TRBV11-1 | CASSYGTGSYGYTF
TRBJ2-5 | TRBV24-1 | CATSDSWTGMETQYF
TRBJ2-7 | TRBV5-1 | CASSLESLAGPGYEQYF
TRBJ2-3 | TRBV10-2 | CASSADKDSFADTQYF
TRBJ2-5 | TRBV25-1 | CASSVWDSSQETQYF
TRBJ2-1 | TRBV24-1 | CAASDPGYLGNEQFF
TRBJ2-7 | TRBV3-1 | CASSPLLESYEQYF
TRBJ2-2 | TRBV3-1 | CASSGTSGRIGTGELFF
TRBJ1-2 | TRBV28 | CAREDSYYSYTF
TRBJ2-1 | TRBV20-1 | CSASNVGAISGRDNEQFF
TRBJ1-5 | TRBV7-2 | CASSSGLQGGGQPQHF
TRBJ2-1 | TRBV12-3/TRBV12-4 | CASGGITASQFF
TRBJ2-7 | TRBV6-6 | CASRTGTPLYEQYF
TRBJ2-3 | TRBV15 | CATSSRPRDRGPDTQYF
TRBJ1-4 | TRBV5-1 | CASSGEPGAREKLFF
TRBJ1-6 | TRBV12-5 | CASGLGTSNPLHF
TRBJ1-5 | TRBV5-1 | CASPTGTGNQPQHF
TRBJ2-1 | TRBV15 | CATSRDYGGGDWIYNEQFF
TRBJ2-7 | TRBV28 | CASSSGGGEQYF
TRBJ1-2 | TRBV6-6 | CASSYRTGGDGYTF
TRBJ2-7 | TRBV11-2 | CASSLESRTSGPTYEQYF
TRBJ2-5 | TRBV5-1 | CASSPGTLQETQYF
TRBJ2-1 | TRBV24-1 | CATSESYNEQFF
TRBJ2-3 | TRBV5-1 | CASSLQGFGGTGTQYF
TRBJ1-4 | TRBV6-1 | CASNYRSDEELFF
TRBJ1-1 | TRBV2 | CASSDLQGGSMNTEAFF
TRBJ2-1 | TRBV11-2 | CASSFRLARQSSYNEQFF
TRBJ2-7 | TRBV7-2 | CASSLTTGNSYEQYF
TRBJ2-3 | TRBV10-3 | CAIRGPIGDTQYF
TRBJ2-7 | TRBV7-9 | CASSLGTSGLSYEQYF
TRBJ2-3 | TRBV12-5 | CASGPQTDTQYF
TRBJ2-3 | TRBV7-9 | CASSPRSGVTDTRYF
TRBJ2-1 | TRBV5-4 | CASSSLIRFGYNEQFF
TRBJ2-7 | TRBV12-3/TRBV12-4 | CASSLVSFDEQYF
TRBJ2-7 | TRBV12-3/TRBV12-4 | CASSLRTSGSPFGSYEQYF
TRBJ2-1 | TRBV21-1 | CASSKVDVIDEQFF
TRBJ1-1 | TRBV6-5 | CASSYGNRNTEAFF
TRBJ2-7 | TRBV20-1 | CSAPGQGYEQYF
TRBJ2-1 | TRBV12-3/TRBV12-4 | CASSVGLGFGTEQFF